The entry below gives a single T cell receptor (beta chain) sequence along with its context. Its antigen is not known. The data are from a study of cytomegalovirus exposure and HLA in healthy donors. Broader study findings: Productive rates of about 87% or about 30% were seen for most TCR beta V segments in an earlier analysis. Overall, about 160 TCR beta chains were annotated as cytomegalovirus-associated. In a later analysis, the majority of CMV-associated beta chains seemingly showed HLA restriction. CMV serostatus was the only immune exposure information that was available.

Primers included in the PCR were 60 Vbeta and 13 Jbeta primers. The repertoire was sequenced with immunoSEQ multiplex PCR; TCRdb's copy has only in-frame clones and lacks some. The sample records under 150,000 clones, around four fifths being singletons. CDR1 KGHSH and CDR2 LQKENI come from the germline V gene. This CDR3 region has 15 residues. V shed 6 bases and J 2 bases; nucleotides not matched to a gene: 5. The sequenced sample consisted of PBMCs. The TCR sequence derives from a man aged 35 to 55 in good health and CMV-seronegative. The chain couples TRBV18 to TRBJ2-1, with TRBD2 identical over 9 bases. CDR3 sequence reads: CASSTLAGTYNEQFF. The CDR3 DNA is TGTGCCAGCTCCACACTAGCGGGCACCTACAATGAGCAGTTCTTC.